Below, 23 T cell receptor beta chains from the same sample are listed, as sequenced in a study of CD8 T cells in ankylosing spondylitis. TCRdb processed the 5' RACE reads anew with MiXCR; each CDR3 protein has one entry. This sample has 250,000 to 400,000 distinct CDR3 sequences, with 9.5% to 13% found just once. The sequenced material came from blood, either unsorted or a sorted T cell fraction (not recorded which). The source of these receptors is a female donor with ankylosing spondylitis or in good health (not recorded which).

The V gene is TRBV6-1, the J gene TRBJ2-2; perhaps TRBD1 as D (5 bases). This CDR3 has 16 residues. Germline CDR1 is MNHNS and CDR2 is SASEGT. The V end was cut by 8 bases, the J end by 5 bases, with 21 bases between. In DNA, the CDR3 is TGTGCCAGCCGACTCCAGGGTGGGCCTAGGACCGGGGAGCTGTTTTTT. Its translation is CASRLQGGPRTGELFF.

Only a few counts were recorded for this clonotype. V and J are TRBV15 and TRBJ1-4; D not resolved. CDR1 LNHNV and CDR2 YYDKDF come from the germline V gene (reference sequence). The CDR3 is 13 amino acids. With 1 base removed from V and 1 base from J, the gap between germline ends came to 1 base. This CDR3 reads CATSRGTNEKLFF. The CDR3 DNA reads TGTGCCACCAGCAGAGGAACTAATGAAAAACTGTTTTTT.

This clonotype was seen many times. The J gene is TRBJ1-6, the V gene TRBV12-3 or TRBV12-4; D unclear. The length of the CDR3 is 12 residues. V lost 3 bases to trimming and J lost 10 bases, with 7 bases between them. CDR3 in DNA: TGTGCCAGCAGTTTTCGGTCCTCACCCCTCCACTTT. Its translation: CASSFRSSPLHF.

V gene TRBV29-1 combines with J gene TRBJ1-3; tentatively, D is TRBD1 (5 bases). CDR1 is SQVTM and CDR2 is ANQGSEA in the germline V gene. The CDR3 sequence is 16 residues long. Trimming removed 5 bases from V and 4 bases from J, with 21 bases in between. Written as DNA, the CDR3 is TGCAGCGTTCTAGGCCCATCTTGGGACGGAGGAAACACCATATATTTT. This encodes CSVLGPSWDGGNTIYF.

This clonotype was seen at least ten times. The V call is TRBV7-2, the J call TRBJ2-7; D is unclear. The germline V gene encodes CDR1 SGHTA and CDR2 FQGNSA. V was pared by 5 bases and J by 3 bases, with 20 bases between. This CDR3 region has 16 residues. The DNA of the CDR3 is TGTGCCAGCAGCCTAGGGCGCGCATCCGACCACTACGAGCAGTACTTC. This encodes CASSLGRASDHYEQYF.

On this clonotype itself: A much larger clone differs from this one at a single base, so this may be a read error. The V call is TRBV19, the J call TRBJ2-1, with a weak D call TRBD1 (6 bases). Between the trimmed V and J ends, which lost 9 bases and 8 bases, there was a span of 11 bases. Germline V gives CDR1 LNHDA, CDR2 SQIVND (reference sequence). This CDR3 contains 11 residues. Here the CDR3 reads CASPKGDEQFF. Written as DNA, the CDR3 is TGTGCCAGCCCAAAGGGGGATGAGCAGTTCTTC.

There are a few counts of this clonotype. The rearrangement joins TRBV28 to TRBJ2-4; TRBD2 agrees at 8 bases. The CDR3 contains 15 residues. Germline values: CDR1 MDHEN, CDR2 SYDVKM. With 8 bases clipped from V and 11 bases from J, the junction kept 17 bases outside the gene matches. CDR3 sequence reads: CASGPGGTGKFVQYF. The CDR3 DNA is TGTGCCAGCGGACCGGGAGGGACTGGAAAATTTGTTCAGTACTTC.

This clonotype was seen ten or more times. The CDR3 DNA reads TGCAGTGCCATAGGGGATTTATATGGCTACACCTTC. This codes for CSAIGDLYGYTF. The gene calls are TRBV20-1 and TRBJ1-2; possibly TRBD1 for D (5 bases). The germline gives CDR1 DFQATT, CDR2 SNEGSKA (reference sequence). The V end lost 6 bases, the J end lost 5 bases, and 13 bases lay between the germline ends. The CDR3 has 12 amino acids.

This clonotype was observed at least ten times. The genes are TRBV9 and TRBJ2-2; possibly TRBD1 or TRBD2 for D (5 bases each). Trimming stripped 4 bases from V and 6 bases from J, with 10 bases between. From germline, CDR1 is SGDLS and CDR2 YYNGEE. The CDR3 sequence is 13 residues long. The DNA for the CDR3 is TGTGCCAGCAGCTTCCTGGGGGCCGGGGAGCTGTTTTTT. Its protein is CASSFLGAGELFF.

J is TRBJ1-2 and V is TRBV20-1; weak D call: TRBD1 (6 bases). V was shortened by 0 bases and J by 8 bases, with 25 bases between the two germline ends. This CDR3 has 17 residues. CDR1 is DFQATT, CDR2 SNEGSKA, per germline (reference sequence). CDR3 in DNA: TGCAGTGCTAGAGATTTATTCACAGGGTTTAGTCTCGACGGCTACACCTTC. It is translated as CSARDLFTGFSLDGYTF.

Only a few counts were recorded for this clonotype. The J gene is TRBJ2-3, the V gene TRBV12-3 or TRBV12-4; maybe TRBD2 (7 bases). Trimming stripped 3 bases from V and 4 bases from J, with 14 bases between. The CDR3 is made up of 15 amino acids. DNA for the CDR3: TGTGCCAGCAGTTTCTGGGGGGGGGGGCCAGATACGCAGTATTTT. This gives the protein CASSFWGGGPDTQYF.

CDR3 residues: CASSIEWRDYGYTF. DNA for the CDR3: TGTGCCAGTAGTATAGAATGGCGGGACTATGGCTACACCTTC. J is TRBJ1-2 and V is TRBV19, with D uncertain. This CDR3 has 14 residues. Germline CDR1 reads LNHDA; CDR2 reads SQIVND (reference sequence). Trimming took 0 bases from V and 3 from J, leaving 8 bases between them.

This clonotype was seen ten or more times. The CDR3 spells CSALTRRLGMSQPQHF. The CDR3 coding sequence is TGCAGTGCTTTGACGAGGAGGTTAGGGATGTCTCAGCCCCAGCATTTT. J is TRBJ1-5 and V is TRBV20-1; no firm D call. This CDR3 is 16 amino acids long. V lost 5 bases, J lost 6 bases, and 23 bases lay in between. Germline CDR1 reads DFQATT; CDR2 reads SNEGSKA (reference sequence).

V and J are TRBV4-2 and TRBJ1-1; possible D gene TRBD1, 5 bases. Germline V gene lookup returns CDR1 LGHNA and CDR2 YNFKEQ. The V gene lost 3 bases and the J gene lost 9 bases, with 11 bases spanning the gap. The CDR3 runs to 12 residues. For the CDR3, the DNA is TGTGCCAGCAGCCATGGCGGGGCCAAAGCTTTCTTT. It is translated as CASSHGGAKAFF.

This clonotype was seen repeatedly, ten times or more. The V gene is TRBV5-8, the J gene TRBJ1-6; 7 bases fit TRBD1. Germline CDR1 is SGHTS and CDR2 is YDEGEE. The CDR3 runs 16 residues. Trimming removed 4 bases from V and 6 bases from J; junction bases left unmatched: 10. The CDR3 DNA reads TGTGCCAGCAGCCCGGACCGACAGGGATCTAATTCACCCCTCCACTTT. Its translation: CASSPDRQGSNSPLHF. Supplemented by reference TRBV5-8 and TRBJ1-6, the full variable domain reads EAGVTQSPTHLIKTRGQQATLRCSPISGHTSVYWYQQALGLGLQFLLWYDEGEERNRGNFPPRFSGRQFPNYSSELNVNALELEDSALYLCASSPDRQGSNSPLHFGNGTRLTVT.

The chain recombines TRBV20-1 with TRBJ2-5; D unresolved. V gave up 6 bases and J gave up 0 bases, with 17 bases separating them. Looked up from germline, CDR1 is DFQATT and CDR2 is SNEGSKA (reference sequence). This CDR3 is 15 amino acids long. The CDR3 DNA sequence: TGCAGTGCCGGCCCCCCCTTGAGCTACCAAGAGACCCAGTACTTC. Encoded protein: CSAGPPLSYQETQYF.

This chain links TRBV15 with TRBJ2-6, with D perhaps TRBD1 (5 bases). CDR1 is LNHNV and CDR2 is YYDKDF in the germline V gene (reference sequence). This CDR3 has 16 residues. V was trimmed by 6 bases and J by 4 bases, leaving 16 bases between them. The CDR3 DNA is TGTGCCACCAGTGACAGACTCGATGCGGGGGCCAACGTCCTGACTTTC. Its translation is CATSDRLDAGANVLTF.

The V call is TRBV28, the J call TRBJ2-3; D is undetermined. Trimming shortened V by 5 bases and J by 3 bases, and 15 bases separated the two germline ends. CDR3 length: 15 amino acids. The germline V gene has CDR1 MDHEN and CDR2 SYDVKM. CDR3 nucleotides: TGTGCCAGCAGTCCCCCGGCCGCAATAACAGATACGCAGTATTTT. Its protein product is CASSPPAAITDTQYF.

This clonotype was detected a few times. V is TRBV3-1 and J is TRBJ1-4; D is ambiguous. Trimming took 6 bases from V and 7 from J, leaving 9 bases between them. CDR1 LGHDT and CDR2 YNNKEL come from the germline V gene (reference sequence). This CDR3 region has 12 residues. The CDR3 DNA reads TGTGCCAGCAGACGGGGAAGTGAAAAACTGTTTTTT. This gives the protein CASRRGSEKLFF.

CDR3 region: CASSFLTGDRSQPQHF. CDR3 DNA: TGTGCCAGCAGTTTTTTGACAGGGGACCGATCTCAGCCCCAGCATTTT. This chain uses TRBV12-3 or TRBV12-4 with TRBJ1-5; 8 positions match TRBD1. The length of the CDR3 is 16 residues. Losses at the gene ends were 3 bases for V and 6 bases for J; bases not matched to a gene: 10.

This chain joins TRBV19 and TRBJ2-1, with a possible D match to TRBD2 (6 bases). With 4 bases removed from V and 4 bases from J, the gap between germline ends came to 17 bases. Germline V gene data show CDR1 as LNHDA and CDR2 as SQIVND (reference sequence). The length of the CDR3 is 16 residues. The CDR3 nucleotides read TGTGCCAGTAGTACCGGGGGACGCCCGGGGTACAATGAGCAGTTCTTC. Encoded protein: CASSTGGRPGYNEQFF.

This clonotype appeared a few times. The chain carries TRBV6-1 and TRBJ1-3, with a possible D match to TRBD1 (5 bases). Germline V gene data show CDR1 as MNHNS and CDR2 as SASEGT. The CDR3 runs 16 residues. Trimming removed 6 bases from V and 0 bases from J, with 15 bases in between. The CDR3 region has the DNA TGTGCCAGCAGGGAGCGGGGCTTCCCCTCTGGAAACACCATATATTTT. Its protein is CASRERGFPSGNTIYF.

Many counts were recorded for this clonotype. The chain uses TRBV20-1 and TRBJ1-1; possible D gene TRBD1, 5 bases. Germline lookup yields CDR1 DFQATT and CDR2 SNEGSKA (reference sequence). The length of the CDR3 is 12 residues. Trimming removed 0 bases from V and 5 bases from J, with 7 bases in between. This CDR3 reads CSARDRVTEAFF. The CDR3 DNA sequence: TGCAGTGCTAGAGACAGGGTTACTGAAGCTTTCTTT.